This T cell receptor (beta chain) emerged from a study of beta chain features in type 1 diabetes. Findings and limits, study-wide: It was among patients, rather than healthy donors, that naive, central memory and Treg TCRB repertoires appeared more similar. The study left unresolved whether HLA type influences TCRB rearrangement. Moderate yet significant TCRB CDR3 shortening was seen in Type 1 diabetes patients in all four CD4+ subsets. Type 1 diabetes patients showed fewer insertions and more deletions at VDJ junctions.

The germline gives CDR1 SQVTM, CDR2 ANQGSEA. This CDR3 region has 14 residues. Trimming took off 7 bases at V and 7 bases at J, with 20 bases between the two ends. Cells sorted by CD45RO/CCR7/CD25/CD127/CD95/CD27 comprised CD4+ naive, central memory, regulatory and stem cell-like memory cells. Points on this clone: Its antigen remains unidentified.

The entirety of the isolated RNA underwent reverse transcription, so expressed TCRB transcripts were sequenced. Measured with immunoSEQ multiplex PCR; TCRdb has only the in-frame clones, and not every one. The data show approximately 250,000 clones, around 9.9% seen once. Material: naive CD4+ T cells from blood. This clonotype originated in a man in his thirties or forties with type 1 diabetes. The chain employs TRBV29-1 and TRBJ2-1, with a weak D call TRBD2 (7 bases). CDR3 coding DNA: TGCAGCGCCCGCGGGGGCAGGGGTAGGAATGAGCAGTTCTTC. This sequence encodes CSARGGRGRNEQFF.